This T cell receptor (beta chain) was profiled in a study of blood T cell repertoires in COVID-19. Study information: COVID-19 samples, acute and convalescent, were from the United States, Italy and Spain. The cDNA or gDNA used as material had been derived from T cells, B-cell-depleted T cells, or PBMCs.

Germline CDR1 is SGHAT and CDR2 is FQNNGV. V gave up 1 base and J gave up 5 bases, with 8 bases separating them. This CDR3 is 13 amino acids long. In the original analysis: The authors estimated nucleated cell counts from reference gene primer amplification. This table comes from immunoSEQ multiplex PCR, and its TCRdb copy is limited to in-frame clones, with some not included. That table furnishes V, J and clone size, whereas the DNA furnished D and trimming. This sample yields tens of thousands of clones, of which 65% to 80% are seen a single time; around 50% belongs to the top ten. V usage is TRBV11-2 and J usage is TRBJ1-2; the D is unclear. Source material: peripheral blood. The TCR comes from a human donor in a cohort sampled during active COVID-19. CDR3 loop: CASSLAPGYGYTF. As DNA, the CDR3 is TGTGCCAGCAGCTTAGCCCCCGGGTATGGCTACACCTTC.